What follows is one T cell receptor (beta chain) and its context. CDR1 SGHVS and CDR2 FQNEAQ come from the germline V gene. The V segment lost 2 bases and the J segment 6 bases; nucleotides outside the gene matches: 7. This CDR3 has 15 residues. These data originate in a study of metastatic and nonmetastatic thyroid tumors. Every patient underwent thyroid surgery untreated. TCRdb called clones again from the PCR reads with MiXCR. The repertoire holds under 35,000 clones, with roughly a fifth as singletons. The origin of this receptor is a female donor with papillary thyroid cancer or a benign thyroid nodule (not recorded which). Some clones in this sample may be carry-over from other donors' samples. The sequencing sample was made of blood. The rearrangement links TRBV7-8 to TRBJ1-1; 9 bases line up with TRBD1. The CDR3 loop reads CASSLRLGQGPEAFF. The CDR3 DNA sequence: TGTGCCAGCAGCTTAAGGTTGGGACAGGGACCTGAAGCTTTCTTT. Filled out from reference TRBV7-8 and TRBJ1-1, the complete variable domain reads GAGVSQSPRYKVAKRGQDVALRCDPISGHVSLFWYQQALGQGPEFLTYFQNEAQLDKSGLPSDRFFAERPEGSVSTLKIQRTQQEDSAVYLCASSLRLGQGPEAFFGQGTRLTVV.